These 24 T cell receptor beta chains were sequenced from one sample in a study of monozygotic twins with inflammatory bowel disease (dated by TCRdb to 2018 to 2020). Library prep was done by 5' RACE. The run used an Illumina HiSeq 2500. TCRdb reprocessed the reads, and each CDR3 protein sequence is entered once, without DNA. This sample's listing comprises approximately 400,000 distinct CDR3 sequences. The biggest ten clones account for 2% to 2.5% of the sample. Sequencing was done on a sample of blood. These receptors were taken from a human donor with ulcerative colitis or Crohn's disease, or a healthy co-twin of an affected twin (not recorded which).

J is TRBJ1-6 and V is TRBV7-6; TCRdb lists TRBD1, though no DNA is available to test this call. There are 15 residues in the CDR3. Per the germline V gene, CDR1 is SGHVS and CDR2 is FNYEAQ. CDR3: CASSPLTARGSPLHF.

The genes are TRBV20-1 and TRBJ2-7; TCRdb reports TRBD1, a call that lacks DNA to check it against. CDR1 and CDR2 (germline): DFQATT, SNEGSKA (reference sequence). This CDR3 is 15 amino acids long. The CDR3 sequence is CSAPRRADALNEQYF.

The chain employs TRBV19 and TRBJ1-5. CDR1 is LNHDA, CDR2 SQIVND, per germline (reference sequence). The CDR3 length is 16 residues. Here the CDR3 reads CASRGAGSYSNQPQHF.

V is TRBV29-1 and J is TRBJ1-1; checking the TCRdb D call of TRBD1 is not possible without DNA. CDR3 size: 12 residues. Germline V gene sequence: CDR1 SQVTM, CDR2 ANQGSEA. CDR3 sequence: CSARTVNTEAFF.

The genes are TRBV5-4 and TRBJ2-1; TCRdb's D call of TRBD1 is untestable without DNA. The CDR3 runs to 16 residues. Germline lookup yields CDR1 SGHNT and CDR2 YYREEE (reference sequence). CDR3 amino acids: CASSLYRGSWYNEQFF.

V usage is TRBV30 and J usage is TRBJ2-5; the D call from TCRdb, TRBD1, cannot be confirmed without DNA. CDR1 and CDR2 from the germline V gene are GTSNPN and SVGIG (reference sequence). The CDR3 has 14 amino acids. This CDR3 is CAWRLAGQQETQYF.

CDR3 loop: CASSLHRADTQYF. The chain recombines TRBV11-2 with TRBJ2-3. CDR3 size: 13 residues. Germline CDR1 reads SGHAT; CDR2 reads FQNNGV.

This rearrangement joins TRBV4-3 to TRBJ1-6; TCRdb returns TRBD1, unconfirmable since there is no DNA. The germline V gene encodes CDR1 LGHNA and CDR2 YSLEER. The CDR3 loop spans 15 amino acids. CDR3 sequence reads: CASSQDEGVRSPLHF.

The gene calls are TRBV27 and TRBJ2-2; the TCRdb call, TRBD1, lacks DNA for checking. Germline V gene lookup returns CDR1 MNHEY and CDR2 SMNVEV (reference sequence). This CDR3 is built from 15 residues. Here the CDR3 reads CASKRDRVSTGELFF.

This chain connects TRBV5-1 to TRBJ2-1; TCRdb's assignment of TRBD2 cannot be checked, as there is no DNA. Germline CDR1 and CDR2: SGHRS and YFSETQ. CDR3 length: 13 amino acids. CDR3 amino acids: CASREGSGIPQFF.

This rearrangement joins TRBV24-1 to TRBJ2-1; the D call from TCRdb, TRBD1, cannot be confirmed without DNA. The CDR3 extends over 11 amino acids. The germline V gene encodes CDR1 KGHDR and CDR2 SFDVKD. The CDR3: CAVGAGNEQFF.

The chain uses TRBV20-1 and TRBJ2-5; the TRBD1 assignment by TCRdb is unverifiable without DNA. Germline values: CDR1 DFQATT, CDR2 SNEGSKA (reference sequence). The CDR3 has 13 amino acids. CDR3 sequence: CSARRTVQETQYF.

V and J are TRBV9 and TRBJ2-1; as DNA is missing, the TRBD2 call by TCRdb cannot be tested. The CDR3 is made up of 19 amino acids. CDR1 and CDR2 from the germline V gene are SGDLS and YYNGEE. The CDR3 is CASSALAGGRRSSYNEQFF.

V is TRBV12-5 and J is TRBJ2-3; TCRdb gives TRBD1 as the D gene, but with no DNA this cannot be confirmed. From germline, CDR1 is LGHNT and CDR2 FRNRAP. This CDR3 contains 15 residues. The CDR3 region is CASGEDRGRRDTQYF.

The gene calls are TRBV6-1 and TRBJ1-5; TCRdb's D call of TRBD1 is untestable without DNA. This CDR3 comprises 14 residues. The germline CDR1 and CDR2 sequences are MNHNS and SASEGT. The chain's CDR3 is CASSNGGGNQPQHF.

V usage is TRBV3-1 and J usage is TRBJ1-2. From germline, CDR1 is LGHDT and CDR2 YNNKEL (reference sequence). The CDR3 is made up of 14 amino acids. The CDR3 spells CASSLPGPGYGYTF.

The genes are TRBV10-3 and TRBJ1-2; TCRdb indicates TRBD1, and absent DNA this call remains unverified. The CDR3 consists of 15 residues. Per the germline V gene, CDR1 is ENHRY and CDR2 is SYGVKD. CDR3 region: CAISVRGGREDGYTF.

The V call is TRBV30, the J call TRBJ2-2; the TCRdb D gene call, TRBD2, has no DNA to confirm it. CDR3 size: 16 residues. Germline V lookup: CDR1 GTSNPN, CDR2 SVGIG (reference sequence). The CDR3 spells CAAPGRAGGGTGELFF.

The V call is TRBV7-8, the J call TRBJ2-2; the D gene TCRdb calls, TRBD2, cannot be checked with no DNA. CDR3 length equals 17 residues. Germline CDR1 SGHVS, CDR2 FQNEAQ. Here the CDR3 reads CASSSSLAQLNTGELFF.

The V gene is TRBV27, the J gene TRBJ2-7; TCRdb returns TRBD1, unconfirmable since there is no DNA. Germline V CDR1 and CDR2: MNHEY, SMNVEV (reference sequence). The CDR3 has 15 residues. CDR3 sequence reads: CASSFGRGEWGEQYF.

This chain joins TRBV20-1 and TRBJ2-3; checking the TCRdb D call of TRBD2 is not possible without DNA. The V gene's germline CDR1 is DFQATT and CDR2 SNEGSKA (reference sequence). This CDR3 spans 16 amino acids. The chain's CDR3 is CSATGTSGGRADTQYF.

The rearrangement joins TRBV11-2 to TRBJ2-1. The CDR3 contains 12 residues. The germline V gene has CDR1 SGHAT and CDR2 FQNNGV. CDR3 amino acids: CASSSYYNEQFF.

The CDR3 sequence: CATSDRTGGHQPQHF. The chain uses TRBV24-1 and TRBJ1-5; TCRdb outputs TRBD1, but without DNA this stays unchecked. The CDR3 runs to 15 residues. CDR1 is KGHDR and CDR2 is SFDVKD in the germline V gene.

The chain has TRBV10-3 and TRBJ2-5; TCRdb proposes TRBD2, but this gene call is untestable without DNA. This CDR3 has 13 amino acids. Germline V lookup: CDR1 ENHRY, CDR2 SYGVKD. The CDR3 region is CAIVGSPQETQYF.